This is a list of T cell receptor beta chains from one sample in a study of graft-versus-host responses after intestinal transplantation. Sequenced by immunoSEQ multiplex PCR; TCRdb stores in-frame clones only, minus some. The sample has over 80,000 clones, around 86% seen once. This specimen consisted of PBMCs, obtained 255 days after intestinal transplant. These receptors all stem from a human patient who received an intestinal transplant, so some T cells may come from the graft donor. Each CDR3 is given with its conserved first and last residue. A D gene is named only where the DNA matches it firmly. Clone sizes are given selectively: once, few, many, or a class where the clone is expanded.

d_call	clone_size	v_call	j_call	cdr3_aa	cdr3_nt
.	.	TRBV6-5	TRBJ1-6	CASSYSNVRNSPLHF	TGTGCCAGCAGTTACTCGAATGTCCGTAATTCACCCCTCCACTTT
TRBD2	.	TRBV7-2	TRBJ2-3	CASSFGTSGGDTQYF	TGTGCCAGCAGCTTCGGGACTAGCGGGGGCGATACGCAGTATTTT
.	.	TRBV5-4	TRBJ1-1	CASSRQGTYTEAFF	TGTGCCAGCAGCCGGCAGGGGACGTACACTGAAGCTTTCTTT
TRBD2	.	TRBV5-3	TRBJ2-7	CARSLASGKSYEQYF	TGTGCCAGAAGCTTGGCTAGCGGGAAGTCCTACGAGCAGTACTTC
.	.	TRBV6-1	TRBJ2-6	CASSVGRFSGANVLTF	TGTGCCAGCAGTGTCGGCAGGTTCTCTGGGGCCAACGTCCTGACTTTC
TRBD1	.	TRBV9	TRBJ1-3	CASSVGAPGTVGNTIYF	TGTGCCAGCAGCGTGGGGGCCCCCGGGACAGTAGGAAACACCATATATTTT
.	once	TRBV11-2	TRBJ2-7	CASSLVVGTPYEQYF	TGTGCCAGCAGCTTAGTCGTGGGGACTCCCTACGAGCAGTACTTC
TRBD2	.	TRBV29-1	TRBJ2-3	CSSTSGTDTQYF	TGCAGCTCAACTAGCGGCACAGATACGCAGTATTTT
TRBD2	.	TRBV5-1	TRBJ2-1	CASSFRRELDNEQFF	TGCGCCAGCAGCTTTCGGCGGGAGCTGGACAATGAGCAGTTCTTC
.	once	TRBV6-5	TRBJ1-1	CASSSLPGQTNTEAFF	TGTGCCAGCAGTTCTCTCCCGGGACAAACGAACACTGAAGCTTTCTTT
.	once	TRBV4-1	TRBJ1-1	CASSQSGAMNTEAFF	TGCGCCAGCAGCCAAAGCGGAGCGATGAACACTGAAGCTTTCTTT
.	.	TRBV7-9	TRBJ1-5	CASSLVGSDQPQHF	TGTGCCAGCAGCTTAGTAGGGTCGGATCAGCCCCAGCATTTT
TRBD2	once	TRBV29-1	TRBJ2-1	CSVVGTSGNEQFF	TGCAGCGTTGTAGGGACTAGCGGGAATGAGCAGTTCTTC
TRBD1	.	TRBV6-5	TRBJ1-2	CASSYSKSGGASGYTF	TGTGCCAGCAGTTACTCGAAATCAGGGGGCGCGAGTGGCTACACCTTC
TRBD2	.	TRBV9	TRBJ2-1	CASSVAKLAGVNEQFF	TGTGCCAGCAGCGTAGCTAAACTAGCGGGGGTAAATGAGCAGTTCTTC
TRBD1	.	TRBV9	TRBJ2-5	CAAGQGAFEQETQYF	TGTGCCGCGGGACAGGGGGCATTCGAACAAGAGACCCAGTACTTC
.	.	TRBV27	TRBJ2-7	CASSSSPRVAQYF	TGTGCCAGCAGTTCCTCACCCCGAGTGGCGCAGTACTTC
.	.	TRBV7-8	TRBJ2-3	CASSLMTADTQYF	TGTGCCAGCAGCTTGATGACAGCAGATACGCAGTATTTT
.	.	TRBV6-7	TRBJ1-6	CASKESPLHF	TGTGCCAGCAAGGAATCACCCCTCCACTTT
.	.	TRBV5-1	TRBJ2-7	CASSLVGGNEQYF	TGCGCCAGCAGCTTGGTCGGGGGTAACGAGCAGTACTTC
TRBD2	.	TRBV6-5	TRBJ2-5	CASSYGGAGETQYF	TGTGCCAGCAGTTACGGGGGAGCGGGGGAGACCCAGTACTTC
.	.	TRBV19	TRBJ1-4	CASREGFGEKLFF	TGTGCCAGTAGGGAAGGGTTCGGGGAAAAACTGTTTTTT
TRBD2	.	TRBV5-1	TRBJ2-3	CASSLVLAGYRTDTQYF	TGCGCCAGCAGCTTGGTACTAGCGGGGTACAGGACAGATACGCAGTATTTT
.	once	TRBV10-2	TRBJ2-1	CASRASAPYNEQFF	TGCGCCAGCAGGGCTAGTGCCCCCTACAATGAGCAGTTCTTC
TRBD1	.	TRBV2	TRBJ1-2	CASRTGGYGYTF	TGTGCCAGCAGGACAGGGGGCTATGGCTACACCTTC
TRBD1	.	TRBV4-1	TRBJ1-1	CASSQDGTGLNTEAFF	TGCGCCAGCAGCCAAGATGGGACAGGGTTGAACACTGAAGCTTTCTTT
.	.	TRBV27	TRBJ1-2	CASSLKGGGQYGGYTF	TGTGCCAGCAGTTTAAAGGGGGGAGGGCAGTATGGTGGCTACACCTTC
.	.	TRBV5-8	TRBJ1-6	CASSTRQESSYNSPLHF	TGTGCCAGCAGCACCCGACAGGAGAGCTCCTATAATTCACCCCTCCACTTT
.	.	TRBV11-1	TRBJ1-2	CASSLEQGGTNYGYTF	TGTGCCAGCAGCTTAGAGCAGGGCGGAACTAACTATGGCTACACCTTC
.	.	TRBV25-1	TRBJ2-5	CASSEFGDGETQYF	TGTGCCAGCAGTGAATTTGGAGACGGGGAGACCCAGTACTTC
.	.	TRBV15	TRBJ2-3	CATSREATVSTDTQYF	TGTGCCACCAGCAGAGAAGCTACGGTGAGCACAGATACGCAGTATTTT
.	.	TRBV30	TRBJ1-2	CAWSNPSNYGYTF	TGTGCCTGGAGTAACCCCAGTAACTATGGCTACACCTTC
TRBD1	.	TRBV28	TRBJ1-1	CASSFPDRGRTEAFF	TGTGCCAGCAGTTTCCCCGACAGGGGCCGGACTGAAGCTTTCTTT
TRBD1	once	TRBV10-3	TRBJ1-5	CAISEMGQGNQPQHF	TGTGCCATCAGTGAGATGGGACAGGGGAATCAGCCCCAGCATTTT
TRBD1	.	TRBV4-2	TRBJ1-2	CASSWDRNYGYTF	TGTGCCAGCAGCTGGGACAGGAACTATGGCTACACCTTC
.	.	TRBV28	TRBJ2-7	CASSPHRDHPEQYF	TGTGCCAGCAGTCCCCACCGGGACCATCCCGAGCAGTACTTC
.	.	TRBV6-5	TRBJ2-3	CASSYSRRMSTDTQYF	TGTGCCAGCAGTTACTCACGGAGAATGTCCACAGATACGCAGTATTTT
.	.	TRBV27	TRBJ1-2	CATLSGSSGYTF	TGTGCCACCTTGTCCGGCTCCTCCGGCTACACCTTC
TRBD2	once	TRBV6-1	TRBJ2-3	CASSEMGGGSTDTQYF	TGTGCCAGCAGTGAAATGGGGGGGGGAAGCACAGATACGCAGTATTTT
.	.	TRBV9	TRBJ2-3	CASSVEGTDTQYF	TGTGCCAGCAGCGTCGAGGGGACAGATACGCAGTATTTT
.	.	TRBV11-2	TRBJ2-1	CASSPLGIYNEQFF	TGTGCCAGCAGCCCCCTGGGGATCTACAATGAGCAGTTCTTC
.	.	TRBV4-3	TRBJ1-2	CASSQDSFSKPYGYTF	TGCGCCAGCAGCCAAGATTCATTCAGTAAACCCTATGGCTACACCTTC
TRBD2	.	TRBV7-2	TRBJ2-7	CASSGSGGISYEQYF	TGTGCCAGCAGCGGTAGCGGGGGGATTTCCTACGAGCAGTACTTC
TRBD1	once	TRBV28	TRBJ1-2	CASSLDRGSGYTF	TGTGCCAGCAGTTTGGACAGGGGAAGTGGCTACACCTTC
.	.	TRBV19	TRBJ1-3	CASSIGAGNTIYF	TGTGCCAGTAGTATCGGGGCTGGAAACACCATATATTTT
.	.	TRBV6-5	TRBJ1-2	CASSQSGTAGGYTF	TGTGCCAGCAGCCAATCGGGGACGGCTGGGGGCTACACCTTC
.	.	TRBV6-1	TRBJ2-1	CASSEQGHNEQFF	TGTGCCAGCAGTGAACAGGGCCACAATGAGCAGTTCTTC
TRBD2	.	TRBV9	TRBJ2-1	CASSVGLAGYNEQFF	TGTGCCAGCAGCGTAGGACTAGCGGGGTACAATGAGCAGTTCTTC
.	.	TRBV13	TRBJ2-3	CASSLPSTDTQYF	TGTGCCAGCAGCTTACCCTCAACAGATACGCAGTATTTT
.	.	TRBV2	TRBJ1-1	CASSVSTLGEAFF	TGTGCCAGCAGTGTATCGACGTTGGGTGAAGCTTTCTTT
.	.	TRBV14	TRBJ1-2	CASSQERWDSHYGYTF	TGTGCCAGCAGCCAAGAACGGTGGGACTCTCACTATGGCTACACCTTC
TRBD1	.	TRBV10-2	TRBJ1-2	CASSDLDRAEGGYTF	TGCGCCAGCAGTGACCTCGACAGGGCGGAGGGTGGCTACACCTTC
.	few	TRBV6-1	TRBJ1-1	CASSELGENTEAFF	TGTGCCAGCAGTGAACTTGGGGAGAACACTGAAGCTTTCTTT
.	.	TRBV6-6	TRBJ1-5	CASRTRGINQPQHF	TGTGCCAGCAGAACTAGGGGGATCAATCAGCCCCAGCATTTT
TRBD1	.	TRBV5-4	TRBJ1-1	CASSMTGQGAPEAFF	TGTGCCAGCAGCATGACGGGACAGGGGGCTCCTGAAGCTTTCTTT
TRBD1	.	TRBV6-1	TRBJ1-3	CASRNTGAAGNTIYF	TGTGCCAGCAGGAATACAGGGGCGGCAGGAAACACCATATATTTT